The clone carrying this T cell receptor (beta chain) was counted a few times. What it binds is not known. Trimming removed 6 bases from V and 5 bases from J; junction bases left unmatched: 9. The germline CDR1 and CDR2 sequences are MNHNS and SASEGT. The CDR3 runs 14 residues. The sample belongs to a study of cytomegalovirus exposure and HLA in healthy donors. Findings and limits, study-wide: Serostatus for CMV was the only available immune exposure information. TCR beta V segments were, for the most part, productive about 87% or about 30% of the time in an earlier analysis.

60 Vbeta and 13 Jbeta primers were used in PCR. TCRdb keeps only in-frame clones here, not all; method: immunoSEQ multiplex PCR. The sample records some 130,000 clones, roughly 80% being singletons. Sequenced: PBMCs. The chain combines TRBV6-1 with TRBJ2-7; 8 bases match TRBD1. The receptor comes from a man aged 35 to 55 in good health and CMV-seronegative. The CDR3 sequence: CASRRTGGTDEQYF. The CDR3 region has the DNA TGTGCCAGCAGACGAACAGGGGGGACTGACGAGCAGTACTTC.